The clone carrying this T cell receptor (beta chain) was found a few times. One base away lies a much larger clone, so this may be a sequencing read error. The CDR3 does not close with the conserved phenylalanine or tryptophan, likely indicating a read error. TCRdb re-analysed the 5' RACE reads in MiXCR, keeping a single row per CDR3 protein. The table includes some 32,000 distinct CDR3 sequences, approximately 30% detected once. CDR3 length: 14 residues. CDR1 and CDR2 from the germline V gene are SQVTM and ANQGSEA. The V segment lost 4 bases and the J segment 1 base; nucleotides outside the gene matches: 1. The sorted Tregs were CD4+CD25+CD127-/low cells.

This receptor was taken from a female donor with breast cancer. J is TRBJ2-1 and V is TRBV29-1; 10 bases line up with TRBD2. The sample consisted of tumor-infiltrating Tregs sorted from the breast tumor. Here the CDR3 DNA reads TGCAGCGTTGGGGGACTAGCGTCCTACAATGAGCAGTTCTCC. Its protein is CSVGGLASYNEQFS.